This entry lists 12 T cell receptor beta chains sequenced from one sample in a study of T cells in Graves' hyperthyroidism and ophthalmopathy. RNA transcripts yielded amplified TCR beta CDR3 regions. The HTBI set primed first-round TCR CDR3 RT-PCR. TCRdb fed the multiplex PCR reads into MiXCR, producing one record per CDR3 protein. The data show hundreds of thousands of distinct CDR3 sequences, with 35% to 40% seen just once and approximately 8.7% held by the top ten. The sample comprised blood. The receptors stem from a man aged 18 to 29 with Graves' hyperthyroidism.

This clonotype was detected a few times. The genes are TRBV10-3 and TRBJ1-2; unclear D gene. The length of the CDR3 is 13 residues. Germline V gene sequence: CDR1 ENHRY, CDR2 SYGVKD. V was shortened by 1 base and J by 6 bases, with 9 bases between the two germline ends. The chain's CDR3 is CAISELTSHGYTF. CDR3 nucleotide sequence: TGTGCCATCAGTGAGTTGACCTCTCATGGCTACACCTTC.

This clonotype was found a few times. This chain joins TRBV20-1 and TRBJ1-1; D unclear. Per the germline V gene, CDR1 is DFQATT and CDR2 is SNEGSKA (reference sequence). This CDR3 has 12 amino acids. Trimming pared 0 bases from V and 7 bases from J, leaving 9 bases between. CDR3: CSARDMTYEAFF. CDR3 coding DNA: TGCAGTGCTAGAGATATGACATATGAAGCTTTCTTT.

This clonotype was observed a few times. The J gene is TRBJ2-3, the V gene TRBV29-1; D remains unclear. V was pared by 5 bases and J by 0 bases, with 12 bases between. The germline V gene has CDR1 SQVTM and CDR2 ANQGSEA. The CDR3 runs 14 residues. Here the CDR3 reads CSVHQTTSTDTQYF. Here the CDR3 DNA reads TGCAGCGTTCACCAGACCACTAGCACAGATACGCAGTATTTT.

V usage is TRBV7-9 and J usage is TRBJ1-5; 8 bases align to TRBD1. The germline CDR1 and CDR2 sequences are SEHNR and FQNEAQ (reference sequence). The V segment lost 2 bases and the J segment 4 bases; nucleotides outside the gene matches: 7. This CDR3 contains 16 residues. CDR3: CASSLSPGTGNQPQHF. Here the CDR3 DNA reads TGTGCCAGCAGCTTATCCCCCGGGACAGGTAATCAGCCCCAGCATTTT.

The CDR3 nucleotides read TGTGCCAGCAGTTTCCCTCCTTGGGACGAGCAGTACTTC. The encoded protein is CASSFPPWDEQYF. The genes are TRBV25-1 and TRBJ2-7, with D uncertain. Germline CDR1 MGHDK, CDR2 SYGVNS. CDR3 length: 13 amino acids. The V end was cut by 5 bases, the J end by 5 bases, with 13 bases between.

Regarding this clonotype: One junction end disagrees with the germline gene, perhaps due to a read error. The J gene is TRBJ1-6, the V gene TRBV2; D unresolved. CDR1 is SNHLY and CDR2 is FYNNEI in the germline V gene. This CDR3 comprises 16 residues. The chain's CDR3 is CARSQGEVAYNSPLHF. The CDR3 DNA reads TGTGCCCGCAGCCAAGGTGAGGTCGCCTATAATTCACCCCTCCACTTT.

This sequence joins TRBV7-3 and TRBJ1-5; possibly TRBD1 for D (6 bases). The germline gives CDR1 SGHTA, CDR2 FQGTGA. There are 14 residues in the CDR3. Trimming took 1 base from V and 7 from J, leaving 11 bases between them. As DNA, the CDR3 is TGTGCCAGCAGCTTAAACAGGGTGCGCCAGCCCCAGCATTTT. It yields the protein CASSLNRVRQPQHF.

This clonotype was observed a handful of times. The chain joins TRBV25-1 to TRBJ2-5; D might be TRBD1 or TRBD2, each matching 5 bases. The V end lost 3 bases, the J end lost 2 bases, and 22 bases lay between the germline ends. The CDR3 covers 18 residues. Germline-derived CDR1 and CDR2 are MGHDK and SYGVNS. The DNA for the CDR3 is TGTGCCAGCAGTGACCCCACGAATGAGGGGAAATCACAAGAGACCCAGTACTTC. Its protein is CASSDPTNEGKSQETQYF. Based on the CDR3 plus reference TRBV25-1 and TRBJ2-5, the full variable domain is EADIYQTPRYLVIGTGKKITLECSQTMGHDKMYWYQQDPGMELHLIHYSYGVNSTEKGDLSSESTVSRIRTEHFPLTLESARPSHTSQYLCASSDPTNEGKSQETQYFGPGTRLLVL.

This clonotype came up many times. The chain combines TRBV10-3 with TRBJ1-5; no definite D call. Trimming removed 0 bases from V and 5 bases from J, with 8 bases in between. The germline V gene has CDR1 ENHRY and CDR2 SYGVKD. The CDR3 has 14 amino acids. CDR3 in amino acids: CAISESARDQPQHF. The CDR3 nucleotides read TGTGCCATCAGTGAGTCGGCGCGAGATCAGCCCCAGCATTTT.

This clonotype was seen many times. The chain employs TRBV7-9 and TRBJ1-5, with a weak D call TRBD1 (5 bases). Trimming took 2 bases from V and 4 from J, leaving 9 bases between them. The CDR3 length is 14 residues. Germline assignment: CDR1 SEHNR and CDR2 FQNEAQ (reference sequence). The DNA of the CDR3 is TGTGCCAGCAGCTTACCGGGGGGAAATCAGCCCCAGCATTTT. This gives the protein CASSLPGGNQPQHF.

This chain links TRBV20-1 with TRBJ2-7; TRBD1 matches 7 bases. The CDR3 totals 13 residues. Looked up from germline, CDR1 is DFQATT and CDR2 is SNEGSKA (reference sequence). V shed 7 bases and J 0 bases; nucleotides not matched to a gene: 6. The chain's CDR3 is CSVQQGLSYEQYF. CDR3 nucleotide sequence: TGCAGTGTTCAACAGGGGCTCTCCTACGAGCAGTACTTC.

This clonotype has at least ten counts. This chain links TRBV15 with TRBJ2-7; weak D call: TRBD2 (5 bases). V dropped 5 bases and J dropped 2 bases, with 13 bases sitting between them. The CDR3 runs to 14 residues. The germline V gene encodes CDR1 LNHNV and CDR2 YYDKDF (reference sequence). CDR3 in amino acids: CATSLGAGTYEQYF. In DNA form, the CDR3 reads TGTGCCACCAGCCTAGGCGCCGGGACCTACGAGCAGTACTTC.